These 7 T cell receptor beta chains were sequenced from one sample in a study of blood T cell repertoires in COVID-19. Generated by immunoSEQ multiplex PCR, the TCRdb table keeps only in-frame clones and is missing some. The data hold about 68,000 clones, with about nine tenths observed a single time. Specimen: peripheral blood. The origin of the receptors is a young man with acute or convalescent COVID-19.

The J gene is TRBJ1-2, the V gene TRBV19, with D possibly TRBD1 on 5 matching bases. Germline V gene sequence: CDR1 LNHDA, CDR2 SQIVND (reference sequence). V shed 1 base and J shed 2 bases, with 14 bases lying between them. The CDR3 runs 16 residues. As DNA, the CDR3 is TGTGCCAGTAGTATAGTCGGGGGGACGATGAACTATGGCTACACCTTC. Its protein is CASSIVGGTMNYGYTF.

The genes are TRBV19 and TRBJ1-2, with a tentative D call TRBD1 (5 bases). The CDR3 contains 12 residues. The V end lost 9 bases, the J end lost 3 bases, and 11 bases lay between the germline ends. Germline CDR1 reads LNHDA; CDR2 reads SQIVND (reference sequence). CDR3 residues: CASATEYYGYTF. Written as DNA, the CDR3 is TGTGCCAGCGCGACAGAATACTATGGCTACACCTTC.

The rearrangement links TRBV18 to TRBJ2-5, with TRBD2 as a possible D gene (7 bases). Germline CDR1 KGHSH, CDR2 LQKENI. This CDR3 is 12 amino acids long. V lost 8 bases and J 4 bases, leaving 11 bases between the germline ends. The CDR3 here is CASRRGGETQYF. CDR3 coding DNA: TGTGCCAGCCGTAGGGGGGGAGAGACCCAGTACTTC.

V and J are TRBV5-1 and TRBJ1-1; no reliable D call. Per the germline V gene, CDR1 is SGHRS and CDR2 is YFSETQ. This CDR3 has 12 residues. V lost 5 bases, J lost 2 bases, and 7 bases lay in between. CDR3 residues: CASSSINTEAFF. The CDR3 region has the DNA TGCGCCAGCAGTTCCATTAACACTGAAGCTTTCTTT.

The rearrangement joins TRBV6-5 to TRBJ2-1, with a possible D match to TRBD1 (6 bases). This CDR3 has 14 amino acids. Germline loops: CDR1 MNHEY, CDR2 SVGAGI. Trimming removed 6 bases at V and 3 bases at J, with 12 bases between. CDR3 residues: CASRNIGGYNEQFF. CDR3 DNA: TGTGCCAGCAGAAACATAGGGGGCTACAATGAGCAGTTCTTC.

The chain employs TRBV6-5 and TRBJ2-5, with a weak D call TRBD2 (6 bases). V lost 5 bases to trimming and J lost 4 bases, with 17 bases between them. CDR1 and CDR2 (germline): MNHEY, SVGAGI. The CDR3 runs to 15 residues. The CDR3 nucleotides read TGTGCCAGCAGTCCGGGGCGGAGGGGAGGAGAGACCCAGTACTTC. Translation: CASSPGRRGGETQYF.

The rearrangement joins TRBV4-3 to TRBJ2-4; possibly TRBD1 for D (6 bases). Between the trimmed V and J ends, which lost 0 bases and 6 bases, there was a span of 12 bases. Germline loops: CDR1 LGHNA, CDR2 YSLEER. CDR3 size: 15 residues. The chain's CDR3 is CASSQDLRGRNIQYF. The DNA of the CDR3 is TGCGCCAGCAGCCAAGATCTCAGGGGTCGAAACATTCAGTACTTC.